This T cell receptor (beta chain) came from a study of CD8 T cells in ankylosing spondylitis. TCRdb fed the 5' RACE reads into MiXCR, producing one record per CDR3 protein. The sample consists of 300,000 to 400,000 distinct CDR3 sequences, more than 9% of them appearing once. This clonotype has just one count. One base away lies a much larger clone, so this may be a sequencing read error. The CDR3 does not end in the conserved phenylalanine or tryptophan, so this is likely a read error. CDR3 size: 15 residues. Per germline, CDR1 MNHNS and CDR2 SASEGT. Trimming cost V 7 bases and J 4 bases, with 16 bases left between them.

The chain has TRBV6-1 and TRBJ2-2; TRBD2 is a possible D gene (5 bases). The specimen was blood, either unsorted or a sorted T cell fraction (not recorded which). The receptor comes from a female donor with ankylosing spondylitis or in good health (not recorded which). The CDR3 loop reads CASTWGADFTGELFL. The CDR3 DNA reads TGTGCCAGCACCTGGGGAGCGGACTTCACCGGGGAGCTGTTTTTG.